The clone carrying this T cell receptor (beta chain) has at least ten counts. Its antigen is currently unknown. This CDR3 contains 17 residues. The V gene lost 4 bases and the J gene lost 0 bases, with 18 bases spanning the gap. CDR1 MGHRA and CDR2 YSYEKL come from the germline V gene. Primed by a sample-barcoded 5' primer and a J-beta primer mix, a second PCR proceeded for 7 to 11 cycles. TCRdb re-analysed the 5' RACE reads in MiXCR, keeping a single row per CDR3 protein. The sample includes about 400,000 distinct CDR3 sequences, roughly half seen only once; the top ten take about 54%. These data belong to a study of blood T cells in healthy people across ages. Broader study findings: It was held that the diversity estimates obtained from one million T cells were underestimates. CMV status of donors was unknown, possibly confounding expanded clonotype changes.

What was sequenced was blood. The origin of this receptor is a man between 60 and 70 years old in good health. The V gene is TRBV4-1, the J gene TRBJ1-2; D might be TRBD1 (5 bases). The CDR3 spells CASSPVGRIKANYGYTF. CDR3 in DNA: TGCGCCAGCAGCCCCGTGGGACGGATTAAAGCTAACTATGGCTACACCTTC.